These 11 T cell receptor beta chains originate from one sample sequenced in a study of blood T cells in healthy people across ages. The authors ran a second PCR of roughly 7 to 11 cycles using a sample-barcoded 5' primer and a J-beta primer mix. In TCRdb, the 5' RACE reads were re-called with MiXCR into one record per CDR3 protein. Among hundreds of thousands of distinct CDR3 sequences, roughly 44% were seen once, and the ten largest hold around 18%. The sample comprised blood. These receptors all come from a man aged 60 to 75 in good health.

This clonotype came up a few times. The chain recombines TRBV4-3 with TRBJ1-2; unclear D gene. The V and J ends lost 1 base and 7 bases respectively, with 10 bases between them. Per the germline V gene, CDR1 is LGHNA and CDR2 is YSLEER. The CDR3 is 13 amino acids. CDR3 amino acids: CASSQVGDSGYTF. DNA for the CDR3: TGCGCCAGCAGCCAAGTTGGGGATAGTGGCTACACCTTC.

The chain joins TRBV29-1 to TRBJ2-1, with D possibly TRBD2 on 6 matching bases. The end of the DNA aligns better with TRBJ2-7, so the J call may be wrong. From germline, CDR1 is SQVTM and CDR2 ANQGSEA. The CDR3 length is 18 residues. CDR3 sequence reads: CSVEGGPGLKTSYNEQYF. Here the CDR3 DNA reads TGCAGCGTTGAAGGAGGGCCGGGACTCAAAACCTCCTACAATGAGCAGTACTTC.

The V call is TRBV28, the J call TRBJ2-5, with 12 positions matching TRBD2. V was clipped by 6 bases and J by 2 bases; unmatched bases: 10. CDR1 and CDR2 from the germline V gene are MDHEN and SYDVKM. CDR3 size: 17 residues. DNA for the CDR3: TGTGCCAGCAGCACGGAGTGGACTAGCGGGGTACAAGAGACCCAGTACTTC. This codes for CASSTEWTSGVQETQYF. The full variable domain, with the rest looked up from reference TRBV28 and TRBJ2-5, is DVKVTQSSRYLVKRTGEKVFLECVQDMDHENMFWYRQDPGLGLRLIYFSYDVKMKEKGDIPEGYSVSREKKERFSLILESASTNQTSMYLCASSTEWTSGVQETQYFGPGTRLLVL.

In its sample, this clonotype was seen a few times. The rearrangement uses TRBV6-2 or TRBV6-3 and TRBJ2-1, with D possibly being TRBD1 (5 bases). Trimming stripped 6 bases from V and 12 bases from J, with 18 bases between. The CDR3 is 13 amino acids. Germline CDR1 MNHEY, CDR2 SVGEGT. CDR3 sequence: CASSLSLGRAQFF. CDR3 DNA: TGTGCCAGCAGCTTATCCCTGGGCAGGGCGCAGTTCTTC.

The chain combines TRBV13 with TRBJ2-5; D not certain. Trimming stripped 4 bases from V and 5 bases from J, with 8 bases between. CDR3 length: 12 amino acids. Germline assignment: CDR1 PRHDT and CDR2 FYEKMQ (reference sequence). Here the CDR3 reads CASSWNTETQYF. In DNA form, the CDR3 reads TGTGCCAGCAGCTGGAATACGGAGACCCAGTACTTC.

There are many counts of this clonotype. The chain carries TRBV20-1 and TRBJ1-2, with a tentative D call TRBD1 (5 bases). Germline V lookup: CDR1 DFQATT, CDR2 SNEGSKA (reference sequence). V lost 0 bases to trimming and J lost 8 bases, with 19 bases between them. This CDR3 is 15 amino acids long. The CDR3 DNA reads TGCAGTGCTAGAGAGCACTCGCTGGGGCGCGGGGGCTACACCTTC. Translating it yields CSAREHSLGRGGYTF.

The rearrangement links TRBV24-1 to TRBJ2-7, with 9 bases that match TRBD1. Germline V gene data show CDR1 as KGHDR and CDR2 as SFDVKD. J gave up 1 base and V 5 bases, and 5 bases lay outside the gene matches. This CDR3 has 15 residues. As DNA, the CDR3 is TGTGCCACCAGTGCCCCGGGACAGGGATCCTACGAGCAGTACTTC. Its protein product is CATSAPGQGSYEQYF.

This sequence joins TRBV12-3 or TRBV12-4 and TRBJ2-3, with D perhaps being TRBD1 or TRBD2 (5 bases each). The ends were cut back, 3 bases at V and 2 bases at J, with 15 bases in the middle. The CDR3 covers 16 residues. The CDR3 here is CASSLSGGDFTDTQYF. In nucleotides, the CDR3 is TGTGCCAGCAGTTTGAGTGGGGGAGATTTCACAGATACGCAGTATTTT.

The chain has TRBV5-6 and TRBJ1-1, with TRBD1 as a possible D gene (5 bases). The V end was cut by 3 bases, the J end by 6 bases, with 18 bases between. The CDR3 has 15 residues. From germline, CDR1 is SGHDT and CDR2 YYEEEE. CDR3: CASSWWDLGLPEAFF. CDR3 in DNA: TGTGCCAGCAGCTGGTGGGACCTAGGGCTCCCTGAAGCTTTCTTT.

The CDR3 loop is CASSLQSAGSKATQYF. Here the CDR3 DNA reads TGTGCCAGCAGCTTACAGAGTGCGGGGTCAAAGGCGACCCAGTACTTC. This chain uses TRBV7-2 with TRBJ2-4; weak D call: TRBD2 (6 bases). The tail of the sequence fits TRBJ2-5 better, so the J call may be wrong. Per germline, CDR1 SGHTA and CDR2 FQGNSA. The length of the CDR3 is 16 residues.

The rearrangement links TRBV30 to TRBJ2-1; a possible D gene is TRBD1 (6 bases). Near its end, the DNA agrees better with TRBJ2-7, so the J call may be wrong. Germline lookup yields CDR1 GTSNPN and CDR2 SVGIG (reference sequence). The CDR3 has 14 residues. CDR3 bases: TGTGCCTGGAGTCCCAGGGGTCCCTACAATGAGCAGTACTTC. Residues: CAWSPRGPYNEQYF.